The 23 T cell receptor beta chains below all came from one sample that was sequenced in a study of lymphopenia after photon versus proton radiotherapy. Measured with immunoSEQ multiplex PCR; TCRdb has only the in-frame clones, and not every one. The sample holds tens of thousands of clones, 75% to 90% seen once. The sequences come from peripheral blood, collected from a patient treated with proton-based radiotherapy. The source is a man older than 75 with esophageal cancer.

The chain employs TRBV15 and TRBJ1-6; 10 bases are a match to TRBD1. This CDR3 spans 16 amino acids. V was clipped by 3 bases and J by 6 bases; unmatched bases: 5. From germline, CDR1 is LNHNV and CDR2 YYDKDF (reference sequence). The CDR3 region has the DNA TGTGCCACCAGCAGGGACAGGGGGTTCAGTAATTCACCCCTCCACTTT. It specifies CATSRDRGFSNSPLHF.

This chain links TRBV18 with TRBJ2-1; either TRBD1 or TRBD2 may fit D (5 bases each). CDR3 length equals 12 residues. Trimming cost V 4 bases and J 10 bases, with 11 bases left between them. Germline loops: CDR1 KGHSH, CDR2 LQKENI. The CDR3: CASSLFRDEQFF. The CDR3 DNA sequence: TGTGCCAGCTCACTCTTCCGGGACGAGCAGTTCTTC.

In nucleotides, the CDR3 is TGTGCCAGCAGTGAAGCGCCGAGGGGGGCCTATGGCTACACCTTC. Its translation is CASSEAPRGAYGYTF. V usage is TRBV2 and J usage is TRBJ1-2, with a tentative D call TRBD1 (6 bases). The CDR3 length is 15 residues. Germline loops: CDR1 SNHLY, CDR2 FYNNEI. Trimming stripped 0 bases from V and 4 bases from J, with 12 bases between.

The chain employs TRBV29-1 and TRBJ2-5, with D tentatively TRBD2 (6 bases). Germline CDR1 is SQVTM and CDR2 is ANQGSEA. The CDR3 has 12 amino acids. V lost 4 bases and J lost 5, with 11 bases in between. CDR3 protein: CSVGLEVETQYF. CDR3 DNA: TGCAGCGTTGGACTAGAGGTGGAGACCCAGTACTTC.

The V and J genes are TRBV9 and TRBJ2-2, with unresolved D. This CDR3 is built from 14 residues. The V gene lost 3 bases and the J gene lost 1 base, with 7 bases spanning the gap. In germline, CDR1 is SGDLS, CDR2 YYNGEE. CDR3 sequence reads: CASSAMRNTGELFF. Here the CDR3 DNA reads TGTGCCAGCAGCGCCATGAGGAACACCGGGGAGCTGTTTTTT. Full variable domain (rest looked up from reference TRBV9 and TRBJ2-2): DSGVTQTPKHLITATGQRVTLRCSPRSGDLSVYWYQQSLDQGLQFLIQYYNGEERAKGNILERFSAQQFPDLHSELNLSSLELGDSALYFCASSAMRNTGELFFGEGSRLTVL.

This rearrangement joins TRBV2 to TRBJ1-5, with 11 bases lining up with TRBD1. The germline V gene has CDR1 SNHLY and CDR2 FYNNEI. This CDR3 is 14 amino acids long. V lost 5 bases and J lost 4; bases outside the gene matches: 1. The CDR3 DNA follows: TGTGCCAGCAGTCGGGACAGGGGGAATCAGCCCCAGCATTTT. It is translated as CASSRDRGNQPQHF.

This clone was seen ten or more times. The CDR3 DNA reads as TGTGCCAGCAGCTTATCGAGGGTTGGGGGTACGCAGTATTTT. Protein: CASSLSRVGGTQYF. The rearrangement uses TRBV7-7 and TRBJ2-3; D is possibly TRBD1 or TRBD2 (5 bases each). CDR1 SSHAT and CDR2 FNYEAQ come from the germline V gene (reference sequence). This CDR3 comprises 14 residues. V was cut by 2 bases and J by 8 bases, with 14 bases left in between.

This sequence joins TRBV7-6 and TRBJ2-3; D might be TRBD1 or TRBD2, each matching 6 bases. V lost 5 bases, J lost 1 base, and 13 bases lay in between. Germline loops: CDR1 SGHVS, CDR2 FNYEAQ. This CDR3 has 15 amino acids. CDR3 nucleotides: TGTGCCAGCAGCGGATGGGGGGCCGGCACAGATACGCAGTATTTT. Encoded protein: CASSGWGAGTDTQYF.

The chain has TRBV11-3 and TRBJ2-3, with 9 bases that match TRBD2. With 5 bases clipped from V and 2 bases from J, the junction kept 2 bases outside the gene matches. This CDR3 is 14 amino acids long. CDR1 and CDR2 (germline): SGHNT, YENEEA. The CDR3, as DNA: TGTGCCAGCAGCCCGGGACTAGCCACAGATACGCAGTATTTT. This encodes CASSPGLATDTQYF.

This clone was counted between two and nine times. This sequence joins TRBV19 and TRBJ2-7; D assignment may be TRBD1 or TRBD2 (7 bases each). The V and J ends lost 8 bases and 3 bases respectively, with 14 bases between them. This CDR3 spans 13 amino acids. Germline assignment: CDR1 LNHDA and CDR2 SQIVND (reference sequence). The CDR3 region is CASGGDSNYEQYF. The CDR3, as DNA: TGTGCCAGTGGGGGGGACAGTAACTACGAGCAGTACTTC. Filled out from reference TRBV19 and TRBJ2-7, the complete variable domain reads DGGITQSPKYLFRKEGQNVTLSCEQNLNHDAMYWYRQDPGQGLRLIYYSQIVNDFQKGDIAEGYSVSREKKESFPLTVTSAQKNPTAFYLCASGGDSNYEQYFGPGTRLTVT.

The chain uses TRBV18 and TRBJ1-5; 8 bases align to TRBD1. The trim removed 3 bases at V and 0 bases at J, leaving 4 bases unmatched. The CDR3 length is 16 residues. The germline V gene encodes CDR1 KGHSH and CDR2 LQKENI. CDR3 coding DNA: TGTGCCAGCTCACCCGGGACAGGCCTTAGCAATCAGCCCCAGCATTTT. It yields the protein CASSPGTGLSNQPQHF.

The CDR3 nucleotides are TGTGCCAGCAGCTTAAGAGGACCGCTGTTCTTC. It yields the protein CASSLRGPLFF. This chain uses TRBV7-2 with TRBJ2-1; D is undetermined. Germline V gene lookup returns CDR1 SGHTA and CDR2 FQGNSA. The length of the CDR3 is 11 residues. Trimming removed 2 bases from V and 15 bases from J, with 11 bases in between.

The rearrangement uses TRBV5-1 and TRBJ2-1, with 10 positions matching TRBD2. The germline CDR1 and CDR2 sequences are SGHRS and YFSETQ. There are 20 residues in the CDR3. V was clipped by 1 base and J by 2 bases; unmatched bases: 15. CDR3 sequence reads: CASSLMVQGPGLAAYNEQFF. The CDR3, as DNA: TGCGCCAGCAGCTTGATGGTGCAGGGCCCCGGACTAGCGGCCTACAATGAGCAGTTCTTC.

The gene calls are TRBV7-9 and TRBJ1-2; 7 positions match TRBD1. Trimming cost V 5 bases and J 7 bases; bases outside gene matches: 10. The germline V gene encodes CDR1 SEHNR and CDR2 FQNEAQ (reference sequence). The CDR3 length is 14 residues. The CDR3 protein is CASSARQGPGGYTF. CDR3 nucleotides: TGTGCCAGCAGCGCCCGACAGGGTCCAGGTGGCTACACCTTC.

This chain links TRBV7-9 with TRBJ2-7; no definite D call. The CDR3 runs 13 residues. Trimming removed 2 bases at V and 2 bases at J, with 7 bases between. CDR1 is SEHNR, CDR2 FQNEAQ, per germline (reference sequence). The CDR3 loop reads CASSLRVPYEQYF. As DNA, the CDR3 is TGTGCCAGCAGCTTAAGGGTTCCCTACGAGCAGTACTTC.

This chain links TRBV7-2 with TRBJ2-7; 13 nucleotides agree with TRBD2. With 4 bases clipped from V and 5 bases from J, the junction kept 8 bases outside the gene matches. This CDR3 is built from 16 residues. Germline V CDR1 and CDR2: SGHTA, FQGNSA. This CDR3 reads CASSSSRLAGGDEQYF. The CDR3 DNA follows: TGTGCCAGCAGCTCCTCCAGACTAGCGGGAGGAGACGAGCAGTACTTC.

V is TRBV7-2 and J is TRBJ1-5, with unresolved D. V was pared by 5 bases and J by 1 base, with 3 bases between. Germline-derived CDR1 and CDR2 are SGHTA and FQGNSA. This CDR3 is built from 12 residues. The DNA of the CDR3 is TGTGCCAGCAGCCCCAGCAATCAGCCCCAGCATTTT. It translates to CASSPSNQPQHF.

This clone was counted a few times. The chain recombines TRBV5-6 with TRBJ1-2, with no clear D. Trimming pared 2 bases from V and 2 bases from J, leaving 13 bases between. Looked up from germline, CDR1 is SGHDT and CDR2 is YYEEEE. The CDR3 has 15 residues. Written as DNA, the CDR3 is TGTGCCAGCAGCTTCTTATCGGGAAGGAACTATGGCTACACCTTC. Translated, it gives CASSFLSGRNYGYTF.

This rearrangement joins TRBV6-5 to TRBJ2-3; the D gene is possibly TRBD1 (6 bases). The length of the CDR3 is 13 residues. Germline values: CDR1 MNHEY, CDR2 SVGAGI. Trimming pared 6 bases from V and 5 bases from J, leaving 12 bases between. Here the CDR3 DNA reads TGTGCCAGCAGCGTCCAGGGGCGAGATACGCAGTATTTT. Its protein product is CASSVQGRDTQYF.

The chain carries TRBV18 and TRBJ2-5; 9 bases match TRBD1. The J call is uncertain, as TRBJ2-7 better fits the DNA end. The germline CDR1 and CDR2 sequences are KGHSH and LQKENI. The CDR3 consists of 12 residues. The CDR3 loop is CATRQGEYEQYF. DNA of the CDR3: TGTGCCACTCGACAGGGGGAATACGAGCAGTACTTC.

The chain joins TRBV4-1 to TRBJ2-3, with 7 bases matching TRBD1. Germline V gene sequence: CDR1 MGHRA, CDR2 YSYEKL. After removal of 5 bases from V and 6 bases from J, the junction contained 8 bases not matched to a gene. CDR3 length equals 14 residues. The CDR3 DNA follows: TGCGCCAGCAGCTCGAGACAGGGCCGGGATACGCAGTATTTT. Its protein product is CASSSRQGRDTQYF.

CDR3 protein: CASEERVVSYEQYF. The CDR3, as DNA: TGCGCCAGCGAAGAGAGGGTGGTATCCTACGAGCAGTACTTC. The chain has TRBV10-1 and TRBJ2-7, with D possibly being TRBD2 (5 bases). Deletions cut 8 bases from V and 1 base from J, with 15 bases between. The CDR3 spans 14 residues. The germline V gene has CDR1 WNHNN and CDR2 SYGVQD (reference sequence).

This chain links TRBV18 with TRBJ1-2; 7 bases agree with TRBD1. In germline, CDR1 is KGHSH, CDR2 LQKENI. J lost 4 bases, V lost 3 bases, and 5 bases had no gene match. CDR3 length: 14 residues. CDR3 in DNA: TGTGCCAGCTCACCCATAGGGACAGCCTATGGCTACACCTTC. Its protein product is CASSPIGTAYGYTF. The full variable domain, with the rest looked up from reference TRBV18 and TRBJ1-2, is NAGVMQNPRHLVRRRGQEARLRCSPMKGHSHVYWYRQLPEEGLKFMVYLQKENIIDESGMPKERFSAEFPKEGPSILRIQQVVRGDSAAYFCASSPIGTAYGYTFGSGTRLTVV.